This passage covers 7 T cell receptor beta chains from one sample sequenced in a study of cytomegalovirus exposure and HLA in healthy donors. 60 Vbeta and 13 Jbeta primers were used in PCR. Measured with immunoSEQ multiplex PCR; TCRdb has only the in-frame clones, and not every one. In the table there are some 130,000 clones, over 75% of which are singletons. Material: PBMCs. All receptors come from a male donor in good health and CMV-seropositive.

The chain links TRBV2 to TRBJ2-1; 10 bases line up with TRBD2. The CDR3 has 17 amino acids. CDR1 and CDR2 from the germline V gene are SNHLY and FYNNEI. V lost 6 bases, J lost 4 bases, and 12 bases stayed unmatched. The DNA of the CDR3 is TGTGCCAGCAGCCCCCCCCCTAGCGGGGGACTTTACAATGAGCAGTTCTTC. Translating gives CASSPPPSGGLYNEQFF.

The V gene is TRBV5-1, the J gene TRBJ1-1; a possible D gene is TRBD1 (5 bases). Trimming took off 0 bases at V and 4 bases at J, with 13 bases between the two ends. The CDR3 contains 15 residues. Germline CDR1 and CDR2: SGHRS and YFSETQ. The CDR3 loop is CASSLDPAGGTEAFF. The CDR3 bases are TGCGCCAGCAGCTTGGACCCGGCCGGGGGCACTGAAGCTTTCTTT.

J is TRBJ2-3 and V is TRBV5-1, with a possible D match to TRBD2 (5 bases). The CDR3 loop spans 15 amino acids. From germline, CDR1 is SGHRS and CDR2 YFSETQ. The V end lost 3 bases, the J end lost 6 bases, and 17 bases lay between the germline ends. The CDR3 reads CASSYSALGVDTQYF. DNA of the CDR3: TGCGCCAGCAGCTATAGCGCCCTGGGCGTGGATACGCAGTATTTT.

The chain links TRBV5-4 to TRBJ2-7, with 7 bases that match TRBD1. V was pared by 0 bases and J by 9 bases, with 12 bases of the junction left unmatched. The CDR3 consists of 15 residues. Germline V gene sequence: CDR1 SGHNT, CDR2 YYREEE (reference sequence). The CDR3 bases are TGTGCCAGCAGCTTGGAGGGGACAGCTGGAACGGGGCAGTACTTC. Protein sequence: CASSLEGTAGTGQYF.

This chain joins TRBV28 and TRBJ2-5; 8 positions agree with TRBD2. The V segment lost 5 bases and the J segment 2 bases; nucleotides outside the gene matches: 10. CDR1 is MDHEN and CDR2 is SYDVKM in the germline V gene. CDR3 length equals 16 residues. The DNA of the CDR3 is TGTGCCAGCAGTCTCTCTGGCGGGGGGCGACAAGAGACCCAGTACTTC. It is translated as CASSLSGGGRQETQYF.

In this sample, this clone turned up once. The chain couples TRBV6-1 to TRBJ1-1; D is uncertain. CDR1 and CDR2 from the germline V gene are MNHNS and SASEGT. V lost 2 bases, J lost 7 bases, and 14 bases lay in between. CDR3 length: 14 amino acids. The CDR3 sequence is CASSEIARVNEAFF. In DNA, the CDR3 is TGTGCCAGCAGTGAAATCGCACGGGTAAATGAAGCTTTCTTT.

This sequence joins TRBV15 and TRBJ1-1; D ambiguous. Germline CDR1 is LNHNV and CDR2 is YYDKDF (reference sequence). The V gene lost 0 bases and the J gene lost 6 bases, with 11 bases spanning the gap. The CDR3 is 14 residues long. CDR3 protein: CATSRDRRVPEAFF. The CDR3 DNA sequence: TGTGCCACCAGCAGAGATCGGAGGGTCCCTGAAGCTTTCTTT. Combining the CDR3 with reference TRBV15 and TRBJ1-1 gives the whole variable domain DAMVIQNPRYQVTQFGKPVTLSCSQTLNHNVMYWYQQKSSQAPKLLFHYYDKDFNNEADTPDNFQSRRPNTSFCFLDIRSPGLGDTAMYLCATSRDRRVPEAFFGQGTRLTVV.